These 23 T cell receptor beta chains share one sample of origin, sequenced in a study of T-cell memory formation after mild COVID-19. In TCRdb, the 5' RACE reads were re-called with MiXCR into one record per CDR3 protein. The table records 500,000 to 600,000 distinct CDR3 sequences, approximately 19% of them present only once. Sequenced: PBMCs or a T cell subset sorted from them (not recorded which). The receptors shown here come from an adult woman who had mild COVID-19 (a few samples of this study predate the infection). Cell type and time point are not known.

This chain uses TRBV6-6 with TRBJ2-7, with TRBD2 matching over 10 bases. Germline CDR1 reads MNHNY; CDR2 reads SVGAGI (reference sequence). The CDR3 contains 13 residues. V gave up 2 bases and J gave up 7 bases; unmatched junction bases: 2. This CDR3 is CASSYGTSEEQYF. DNA for the CDR3: TGTGCCAGCAGTTACGGGACTAGCGAGGAGCAGTACTTC.

The rearrangement uses TRBV6-2 or TRBV6-3 and TRBJ2-2, with D perhaps TRBD1 (5 bases). The germline V gene encodes CDR1 MNHEY and CDR2 SVGEGT. The ends were cut back, 6 bases at V and 2 bases at J, with 10 bases in the middle. The CDR3 has 14 residues. CDR3: CASSPGHNTGELFF. CDR3 sequence (DNA): TGTGCCAGCAGCCCTGGACACAACACCGGGGAGCTGTTTTTT.

This clonotype was recorded many times. The chain is built from TRBV5-1 and TRBJ2-1; 10 bases agree with TRBD1. The CDR3 loop spans 16 amino acids. Germline V gives CDR1 SGHRS, CDR2 YFSETQ. V lost 3 bases to trimming and J lost 6 bases; unmatched junction nucleotides: 9. CDR3 residues: CASSSYRDRGFNEQFF. CDR3 bases: TGCGCCAGCAGCTCCTACCGGGACAGGGGATTCAATGAGCAGTTCTTC.

This clonotype was counted between two and nine times. This chain links TRBV7-9 with TRBJ1-4; the D gene is possibly TRBD1 (6 bases). With 1 base removed from V and 3 bases from J, the gap between germline ends came to 12 bases. The germline CDR1 and CDR2 sequences are SEHNR and FQNEAQ (reference sequence). CDR3 length: 16 residues. Here the CDR3 DNA reads TGTGCCAGCAGCTTAGTGATGGGACACGCTAATGAAAAACTGTTTTTT. Amino acids: CASSLVMGHANEKLFF.

This clonotype was found many times. The chain combines TRBV9 with TRBJ2-7; TRBD2 agrees at 8 bases. Losses at the gene ends were 3 bases for V and 5 bases for J; bases not matched to a gene: 13. Germline V gene lookup returns CDR1 SGDLS and CDR2 YYNGEE. CDR3 length: 16 residues. The CDR3 region is CASSASTGGASNEQYF. The CDR3 DNA is TGTGCCAGCAGCGCCTCAACCGGGGGGGCGTCTAACGAGCAGTACTTC.

The chain is built from TRBV5-8 and TRBJ2-7; 7 nucleotides agree with TRBD2. The CDR3 extends over 14 amino acids. CDR1 SGHTS and CDR2 YDEGEE come from the germline V gene. The V segment lost 4 bases and the J segment 3 bases; nucleotides outside the gene matches: 7. CDR3 DNA: TGTGCCAGCAGCGGCCAGGGAGGGGTCTACGAGCAGTACTTC. Its translation: CASSGQGGVYEQYF.

The rearrangement links TRBV6-1 to TRBJ2-7; 10 nucleotides align to TRBD2. The junction had 7 bases not matched to a gene; V was cut back by 5 bases and J by 3 bases. Per the germline V gene, CDR1 is MNHNS and CDR2 is SASEGT. The CDR3 is made up of 15 amino acids. This CDR3 reads CASSLTSGQSYEQYF. In nucleotides, the CDR3 is TGTGCCAGCAGTTTGACTAGCGGGCAAAGCTACGAGCAGTACTTC.

The V call is TRBV5-1, the J call TRBJ1-1, with TRBD1 matching 8 bases. This CDR3 contains 13 residues. The germline gives CDR1 SGHRS, CDR2 YFSETQ. V was clipped by 7 bases and J by 4 bases; unmatched bases: 6. The CDR3 nucleotides read TGCGCCAGCCAACCTCAGGGGGCCACTGAAGCTTTCTTT. This encodes CASQPQGATEAFF.

This clonotype has just a few counts. The rearrangement links TRBV7-9 to TRBJ2-7; D gene uncertain. The CDR3 covers 15 residues. The germline V gene has CDR1 SEHNR and CDR2 FQNEAQ (reference sequence). The V end was cut by 0 bases, the J end by 1 base, with 10 bases between. In DNA, the CDR3 is TGTGCCAGCAGCTTAGCCCGCCAAGGATCCTACGAGCAGTACTTC. Translated, it gives CASSLARQGSYEQYF.

This clonotype was picked up a small number of times. J is TRBJ1-3 and V is TRBV29-1; the D is unclear. The germline CDR1 and CDR2 sequences are SQVTM and ANQGSEA. Trimming removed 4 bases at V and 2 bases at J, with 6 bases between. The CDR3 spans 12 residues. In nucleotides, the CDR3 is TGCAGCGTTGGGGGTGCTGGAAACACCATATATTTT. It translates to CSVGGAGNTIYF.

This clonotype has only one observation. The chain combines TRBV20-1 with TRBJ1-3; D ambiguous. This CDR3 has 18 amino acids. Trimming took 0 bases from V and 0 from J, leaving 18 bases between them. From germline, CDR1 is DFQATT and CDR2 SNEGSKA (reference sequence). The CDR3 DNA sequence: TGCAGTGCTAGAGAGCCCCCTGGGGTATCCGGCTCTGGAAACACCATATATTTT. It codes for CSAREPPGVSGSGNTIYF.

The V and J genes are TRBV7-2 and TRBJ2-7, with a tentative D call TRBD1 (6 bases). Per germline, CDR1 SGHTA and CDR2 FQGNSA. The CDR3 is made up of 15 amino acids. Trimming cost V 1 base and J 0 bases, with 10 bases left between them. This CDR3 reads CASSLGGRHSYEQYF. The CDR3 region has the DNA TGTGCCAGCAGCTTAGGGGGGCGACACTCCTACGAGCAGTACTTC.

This clonotype was counted a few times. The chain employs TRBV7-2 and TRBJ2-1, with unresolved D. The CDR3 has 12 residues. CDR1 SGHTA and CDR2 FQGNSA come from the germline V gene. Deletions cut 3 bases from V and 8 bases from J, with 8 bases between. CDR3 nucleotides: TGTGCCAGCAGCTTCTTGATGGATGAGCAGTTCTTC. This sequence encodes CASSFLMDEQFF.

As DNA, the CDR3 is TGTGCCAGCAGGCGTCGGGAAAGCAATCAGCCCCAGCATTTT. Its protein product is CASRRRESNQPQHF. The V and J genes are TRBV2 and TRBJ1-5; no firm D call. Deletions cut 6 bases from V and 1 base from J, with 10 bases between. Germline-derived CDR1 and CDR2 are SNHLY and FYNNEI. This CDR3 is 14 amino acids long. The variable domain in full, with the rest retrieved from reference TRBV2 and TRBJ1-5, is EPEVTQTPSHQVTQMGQEVILRCVPISNHLYFYWYRQILGQKVEFLVSFYNNEISEKSEIFDDQFSVERPDGSNFTLKIRSTKLEDSAMYFCASRRRESNQPQHFGDGTRLSIL.

This clonotype was detected ten times or more. This chain links TRBV7-6 with TRBJ1-5; TRBD1 agrees at 7 bases. CDR3 length: 15 residues. Germline trimming cut 5 bases from V and 6 bases from J; bases unmatched to any gene: 10. Germline-derived CDR1 and CDR2 are SGHVS and FNYEAQ. CDR3 DNA sequence: TGTGCCAGCAGCCCAATGACAGGGACCCTTCAGCCCCAGCATTTT. Translated, it gives CASSPMTGTLQPQHF.

The rearrangement links TRBV5-1 to TRBJ2-7, with D tentatively TRBD1 or TRBD2 (5 bases each). V lost 5 bases and J lost 1, with 13 bases in between. Germline loops: CDR1 SGHRS, CDR2 YFSETQ. CDR3 length: 14 amino acids. DNA of the CDR3: TGCGCCAGCAGATGGGACGGTGAGTCCTACGAGCAGTACTTC. Translation: CASRWDGESYEQYF. The full variable domain, its missing parts supplied by reference TRBV5-1 and TRBJ2-7, is KAGVTQTPRYLIKTRGQQVTLSCSPISGHRSVSWYQQTPGQGLQFLFEYFSETQRNKGNFPGRFSGRQFSNSRSEMNVSTLELGDSALYLCASRWDGESYEQYFGPGTRLTVT.

There are a few counts of this clonotype. The rearrangement uses TRBV24-1 and TRBJ2-5; 7 bases agree with TRBD2. Germline loops: CDR1 KGHDR, CDR2 SFDVKD. The ends lost 1 base at V and 5 bases at J; junction bases unmatched: 6. The CDR3 is made up of 15 amino acids. CDR3 in amino acids: CATSDFSAGDETQYF. The CDR3 DNA follows: TGTGCCACCAGTGATTTTTCGGCGGGAGACGAGACCCAGTACTTC.

The table lists this clonotype with a few counts. The chain joins TRBV9 to TRBJ2-3; TRBD2 matches 12 bases. The germline CDR1 and CDR2 sequences are SGDLS and YYNGEE. The CDR3 length is 15 residues. The trim removed 4 bases at V and 5 bases at J, leaving 5 bases unmatched. The CDR3 DNA reads as TGTGCCAGCAGCCGGCTAGCGGGAGGGCTAGATACGCAGTATTTT. This codes for CASSRLAGGLDTQYF.

This clonotype appeared a few times. The chain combines TRBV4-2 with TRBJ2-7; D is possibly TRBD2 (5 bases). The CDR3 sequence is 13 residues long. The germline V gene has CDR1 LGHNA and CDR2 YNFKEQ. Trimming stripped 1 base from V and 6 bases from J, with 10 bases between. The CDR3 loop is CASSQAWAGEQYF. CDR3 DNA sequence: TGTGCCAGCAGCCAAGCATGGGCGGGCGAGCAGTACTTC.

This clonotype was seen a handful of times. The chain joins TRBV6-5 to TRBJ1-1, with TRBD1 matching over 7 bases. This CDR3 is built from 16 residues. CDR1 and CDR2 (germline): MNHEY, SVGAGI. The ends lost 5 bases at V and 3 bases at J; junction bases unmatched: 12. CDR3 sequence reads: CASSGYRQGRYTEAFF. For the CDR3, the DNA is TGTGCCAGCAGTGGATACAGACAGGGAAGATACACTGAAGCTTTCTTT.

This clonotype has only a few counts. The chain is built from TRBV5-1 and TRBJ2-1; possible D gene TRBD1, 5 bases. The germline CDR1 and CDR2 sequences are SGHRS and YFSETQ. Trimming removed 3 bases at V and 7 bases at J, with 20 bases between. CDR3 size: 16 residues. CDR3 DNA sequence: TGCGCCAGCAGCTACAATGGGGTGGCAGGGCGGAATGAGCAGTTCTTC. Its protein is CASSYNGVAGRNEQFF.

V is TRBV7-9 and J is TRBJ2-1, with a weak D call TRBD2 (6 bases). Germline CDR1 reads SEHNR; CDR2 reads FQNEAQ (reference sequence). V was clipped by 10 bases and J by 11 bases, with 18 bases between them. The CDR3 has 12 amino acids. The CDR3: CATLPGGSKQFF. The CDR3 coding sequence is TGTGCCACCCTCCCCGGGGGTTCGAAGCAGTTCTTC.

The chain is built from TRBV7-9 and TRBJ2-7; no definite D call. The CDR3 loop spans 13 amino acids. CDR1 SEHNR and CDR2 FQNEAQ come from the germline V gene (reference sequence). With 3 bases removed from V and 6 bases from J, the gap between germline ends came to 12 bases. DNA of the CDR3: TGTGCCAGCAGCTTTCGGGCGCACGGCGAGCAGTACTTC. It yields the protein CASSFRAHGEQYF.